The clone carrying this T cell receptor beta chain came up many times. Its antigen is as yet unknown. Ophthalmopathy cases met thresholds of Clinical Activity Score at least 3, NOSPECS grade at least 4 and duration under 3 months. These data come from a study of T cells in Graves' hyperthyroidism and ophthalmopathy. Study-level points and caveats: Most clonotypes that expanded in the thyroid above 0.001 also showed up in blood. The model's output predicted ophthalmopathy at a median of about 6.5 months prior to onset.

V was trimmed by 8 bases and J by 0 bases, leaving 12 bases between them. The CDR3 covers 14 residues. TCR beta CDR3 regions were amplified from RNA. The primer set for the first-round RT-PCR of the TCR CDR3 was HTBI. TCRdb called the multiplex PCR reads again in MiXCR, with one record for every CDR3 protein. Of 350,000 to 400,000 distinct CDR3 sequences in the sample, less than 20% are singletons; the top ten hold 40%. This TCR was recovered from a man aged 18 to 29 with Graves' ophthalmopathy. The sample comprised blood. The chain links TRBV12-3 or TRBV12-4 to TRBJ2-3; unclear D gene. The CDR3 loop is CASLFSWSTDTQYF. As DNA, the CDR3 is TGTGCCAGCCTTTTCAGTTGGAGCACAGATACGCAGTATTTT.